The present TCR beta chain was sequenced within a study of CXCR3-negative and CXCR3-positive naive CD8 T cells. Whole-study results and caveats: Diversity proved comparably high across both naive subsets and much lower in memory CD8+ cells.

The authors made the TRB cDNA libraries by 5' RACE using UMI labels. TCRdb processed the 5' RACE reads again and assigns one entry to each CDR3 protein, with no DNA. The sample holds about 130,000 distinct CDR3 sequences. A word on this clonotype: The antigen is not known.

CDR3 size: 15 residues. From germline, CDR1 is SGDLS and CDR2 YYNGEE. Naive CD8+ T lymphocytes were specified as CD45RO-CCR7+CD27+CD95-. This TCR was recovered from a human donor in good health. Some clones in this sample may be carry-over from other donors' samples. Specimen: naive CXCR3- CD8+ T cells from blood. The sample's subset: CD45RO-CCR7+CD27+CD95- naive CD8+ T cells lacking CXCR3 (TNR3-). V and J are TRBV9 and TRBJ1-2; absent DNA, TCRdb's TRBD1 call cannot be checked. CDR3 sequence reads: CASSAILQGTYGYTF.